This T cell receptor (beta chain) was obtained from a study of response to subunit inactivated influenza vaccine (dated by TCRdb to 2016 to 2019). Turning to the overall study: Deep quantitative T cell receptor repertoire profiling was used in the study to track responses to a trivalent subunit inactivated influenza vaccine.

At the junction V is shortened by 0 bases and J by 4 bases, with 12 bases in between. The germline V gene specifies SGDLS as CDR1 and YYNGEE as CDR2. Measured from the cysteine to the phenylalanine, the CDR3 is 15 residues long. The sequence is cut down to CDR3 DNA, 45 bases in frame from base 1. Regarding this clonotype: This clone's antigen is unknown. Base qualities were left out, and no much larger clone turns up one base away.

Broad study findings and their caveats: It was suggested by the authors that each seasonal influenza vaccination may recruit only a limited number of new T cells.

The receptor library was made with RT-PCR. Sequencing relied on an Illumina HiSeq 2500. TCRdb reran the public reads through fastp at Q25 and MiXCR, keeping productive beta chains. Rows with one shared CDR3 protein collapse into an entry with the most common genes and DNA. This sample is represented by around 760,000 distinct CDR3 sequences; approximately 15% of them were singletons. 5.5% to 7% of the sample belongs to the ten largest clones. This material consisted of PBMCs from blood, taken around 15 days before vaccination. The receptor comes from a man aged 50-59 years who received an inactivated influenza vaccine. Donor details come from another sample of the same person, matched by shared clones. The V and J genes are TRBV9 and TRBJ2-3, with TRBD2 as a weak D call on 6 bases. The base sequence is TGTGCCAGCAGCGTAGTGGGGGGATGGGCAGATACGCAGTATTTT. It translates to CASSVVGGWADTQYF.